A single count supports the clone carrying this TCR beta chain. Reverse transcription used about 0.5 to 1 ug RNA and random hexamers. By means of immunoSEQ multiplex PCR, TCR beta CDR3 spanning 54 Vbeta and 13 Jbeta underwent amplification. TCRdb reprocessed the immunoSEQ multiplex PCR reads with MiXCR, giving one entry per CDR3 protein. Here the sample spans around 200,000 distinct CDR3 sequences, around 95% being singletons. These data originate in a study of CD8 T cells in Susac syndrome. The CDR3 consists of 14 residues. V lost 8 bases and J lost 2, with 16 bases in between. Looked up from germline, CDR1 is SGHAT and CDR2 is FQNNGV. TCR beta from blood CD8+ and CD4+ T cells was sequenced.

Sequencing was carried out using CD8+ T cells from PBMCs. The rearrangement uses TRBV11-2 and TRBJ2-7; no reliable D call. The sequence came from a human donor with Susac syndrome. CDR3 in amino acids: CASGYSYIAYEQYF. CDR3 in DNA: TGTGCCAGCGGGTACAGCTACATTGCCTACGAGCAGTACTTC. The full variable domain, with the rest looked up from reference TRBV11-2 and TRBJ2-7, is EAGVAQSPRYKIIEKRQSVAFWCNPISGHATLYWYQQILGQGPKLLIQFQNNGVVDDSQLPKDRFSAERLKGVDSTLKIQPAKLEDSAVYLCASGYSYIAYEQYFGPGTRLTVT.